The present TCR beta chain was sequenced within a study of control samples from healthy donors and cancer patients. Using immunoSEQ multiplex PCR, the repertoire was profiled, and TCRdb retains in-frame clones only, with some absent. The repertoire consists of 90,000 to 120,000 clones, with 70% to 85% occurring once and the leading ten covering 6.5%. The V gene's germline CDR1 is SGHRS and CDR2 YFSETQ. V lost 4 bases and J 0 bases, leaving 10 bases between the germline ends. The CDR3 spans 15 residues. The sequence was collected from a man younger than 35 in good health. Material for sequencing was blood. The rearrangement joins TRBV5-1 to TRBJ1-4; no clear D gene. CDR3 DNA sequence: TGCGCCAGCAGCACCGGACGGTCAACTAATGAAAAACTGTTTTTT. It codes for CASSTGRSTNEKLFF.